This T cell receptor (beta chain) was identified in a study of shared clonotypes between healthy human individuals. Trimming at V came to 3 bases and at J to 4 bases, leaving 4 bases not matched to a gene. The germline V gene encodes CDR1 MNHEY and CDR2 SVGAGI. This CDR3 is built from 15 residues. About this clone: The target antigen is unknown.

Points from the study as a whole: Sorted-subset sequencing was shown by rarefaction to be incomplete despite large depth. Researchers sampled only blood; tissue repertoires likely differ. Having only a few donors restricted how much genetic and exposure-history diversity was captured.

Splitting of each subset's genomic DNA was done evenly across several immunoSEQ plates. Using immunoSEQ multiplex PCR, the repertoire was profiled, and TCRdb retains in-frame clones only, with some absent. The sample comprises around 2.5 million clones, approximately 94% of which are singletons, and 0.35% to 0.45% rests with the top ten. J is TRBJ2-2 and V is TRBV6-5; 8 bases align to TRBD2. Sequenced sample: naive CD4+ T cells from PBMCs. Subset meaning: CD45RA+ positively selected. The clonotype was recovered from a man younger than 30 in good health. Some clones in this sample may be carry-over from other donors' samples. CDR3 amino acids: CASSYRSGSTGELFF. The CDR3, as DNA: TGTGCCAGCAGTTATCGGAGCGGGAGCACCGGGGAGCTGTTTTTT.